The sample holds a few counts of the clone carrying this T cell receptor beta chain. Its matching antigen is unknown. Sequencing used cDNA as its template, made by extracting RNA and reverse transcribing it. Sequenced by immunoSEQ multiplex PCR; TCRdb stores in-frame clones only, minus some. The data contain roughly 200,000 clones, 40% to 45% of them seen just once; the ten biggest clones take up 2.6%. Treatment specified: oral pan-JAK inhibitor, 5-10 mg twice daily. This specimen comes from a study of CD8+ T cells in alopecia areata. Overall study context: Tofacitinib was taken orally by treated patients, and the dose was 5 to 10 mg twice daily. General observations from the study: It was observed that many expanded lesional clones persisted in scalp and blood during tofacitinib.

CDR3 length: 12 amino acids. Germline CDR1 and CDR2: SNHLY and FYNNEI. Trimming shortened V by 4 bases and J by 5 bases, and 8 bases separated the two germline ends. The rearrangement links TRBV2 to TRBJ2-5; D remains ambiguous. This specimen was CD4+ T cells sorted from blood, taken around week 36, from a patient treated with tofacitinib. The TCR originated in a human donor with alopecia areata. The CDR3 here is CASSVITETQYF. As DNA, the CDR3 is TGTGCCAGCAGTGTCATAACGGAGACCCAGTACTTC.